This entry lists 10 T cell receptor beta chains sequenced from one sample in a study of blood T cell repertoires in COVID-19. Using immunoSEQ multiplex PCR, the repertoire was profiled, and TCRdb retains in-frame clones only, with some absent. In the table there are fewer than 350,000 clones, around nine tenths of which are singletons. What was sequenced was PBMCs or T cells enriched from blood (not recorded which). These receptors were collected from a woman aged 40 to 49 who had recovered from COVID-19.

The chain uses TRBV28 and TRBJ1-5; D gene ambiguous. Germline V gene sequence: CDR1 MDHEN, CDR2 SYDVKM. Trimming cost V 6 bases and J 5 bases, with 20 bases left between them. The CDR3 has 16 residues. Here the CDR3 DNA reads TGTGCCAGCAGCCCCCGGGAGGGATCCAATGATCAGCCCCAGCATTTT. Its translation is CASSPREGSNDQPQHF.

The V gene is TRBV28, the J gene TRBJ2-5; tentatively, D is TRBD2 (6 bases). The CDR3 contains 13 residues. The ends were cut back, 7 bases at V and 5 bases at J, with 14 bases in the middle. Looked up from germline, CDR1 is MDHEN and CDR2 is SYDVKM. This CDR3 is CASTLGGTETQYF. CDR3 DNA sequence: TGTGCCAGCACCCTCGGGGGTACGGAGACCCAGTACTTC.

The genes are TRBV19 and TRBJ2-7; 13 bases align to TRBD2. The CDR3 extends over 15 amino acids. The germline V gene encodes CDR1 LNHDA and CDR2 SQIVND (reference sequence). V lost 5 bases and J lost 7; bases outside the gene matches: 8. CDR3: CASSRGLAGVGEQYF. CDR3 in DNA: TGTGCCAGTAGTCGAGGACTAGCGGGAGTAGGGGAGCAGTACTTC.

The gene calls are TRBV7-9 and TRBJ1-5; 8 bases map to TRBD1. The length of the CDR3 is 17 residues. Germline V gene lookup returns CDR1 SEHNR and CDR2 FQNEAQ (reference sequence). V shed 5 bases and J 5 bases; nucleotides not matched to a gene: 14. CDR3 in amino acids: CASSAYTGTGRDQPQHF. The CDR3 nucleotides are TGTGCCAGCAGCGCCTACACTGGGACAGGACGCGATCAGCCCCAGCATTTT.

This chain uses TRBV7-2 with TRBJ2-7; 9 bases align to TRBD2. CDR1 SGHTA and CDR2 FQGNSA come from the germline V gene. The CDR3 sequence is 16 residues long. V was clipped by 3 bases and J by 2 bases; unmatched bases: 8. CDR3 DNA: TGTGCCAGCAGCTTGGGTAGCGGGAGCCTTACCTACGAGCAGTACTTC. It encodes CASSLGSGSLTYEQYF.

The chain combines TRBV19 with TRBJ1-1, with 10 bases aligning to TRBD1. Germline CDR1 reads LNHDA; CDR2 reads SQIVND (reference sequence). J gave up 7 bases and V 4 bases, and 12 bases lay outside the gene matches. CDR3 length: 16 residues. CDR3 amino acids: CASSTLVPGQGSEAFF. CDR3 nucleotides: TGTGCCAGTAGTACCCTCGTACCGGGACAGGGGAGTGAAGCTTTCTTT.

The rearrangement links TRBV5-1 to TRBJ1-5, with a tentative D call TRBD1 (6 bases). V was pared by 0 bases and J by 3 bases, with 10 bases between. CDR1 SGHRS and CDR2 YFSETQ come from the germline V gene. CDR3 length: 15 amino acids. The CDR3 bases are TGCGCCAGCAGCTTGGGTCAGGGGTACAATCAGCCCCAGCATTTT. Protein product: CASSLGQGYNQPQHF.

This rearrangement joins TRBV24-1 to TRBJ2-5; 10 bases map to TRBD1. V shed 3 bases, J shed 5 bases, and the junction held 11 bases outside the gene matches. Germline V gives CDR1 KGHDR, CDR2 SFDVKD. The length of the CDR3 is 17 residues. The CDR3 DNA sequence: TGTGCCACCAGTGATCCCAGACAGGGGGCGAGGATGGAGACCCAGTACTTC. Translated, it gives CATSDPRQGARMETQYF.

In DNA, the CDR3 is TGTGCCACCAGCAGAGTAAGGGACAGGCGTTTCACTGAAGCTTTCTTT. Protein: CATSRVRDRRFTEAFF. The V call is TRBV15, the J call TRBJ1-1; the match to TRBD1 covers 8 bases. CDR1 LNHNV and CDR2 YYDKDF come from the germline V gene (reference sequence). V lost 1 base to trimming and J lost 4 bases; unmatched junction nucleotides: 8. The CDR3 extends over 16 amino acids. Variable domain in full (rest from reference TRBV15 and TRBJ1-1): DAMVIQNPRYQVTQFGKPVTLSCSQTLNHNVMYWYQQKSSQAPKLLFHYYDKDFNNEADTPDNFQSRRPNTSFCFLDIRSPGLGDTAMYLCATSRVRDRRFTEAFFGQGTRLTVV.

The CDR3 DNA is TGCGCCAGCAGCATAGACAGGTACGAGCAGTACTTC. Translation gives CASSIDRYEQYF. This rearrangement joins TRBV5-1 to TRBJ2-7, with D perhaps TRBD1 (6 bases). V lost 4 bases to trimming and J lost 4 bases, with 9 bases between them. The CDR3 is 12 amino acids. Germline CDR1 and CDR2: SGHRS and YFSETQ.